The 20 T cell receptor beta chains listed next were all sequenced from one sample in a study of blood T cells in healthy people across ages. A second PCR, run for about 7 to 11 cycles, used a sample-barcoded 5' primer plus a J-beta primer mix. TCRdb analysed the 5' RACE reads with MiXCR anew, one entry per CDR3 protein. In the table there are about a million distinct CDR3 sequences, 45% to 60% of which are singletons. The sequenced sample consisted of blood. Receptors originate from a woman aged 55-75 years in good health.

As to this clonotype: Germline is not matched at one junction end, which may reflect a read error. V and J are TRBV4-2 and TRBJ2-5; D may be TRBD1 (7 bases). The CDR3 is 17 amino acids. Germline CDR1 and CDR2: LGHNA and YNFKEQ. The chain's CDR3 is CASSHPQGGSYQETLYF. The CDR3 nucleotides read TGTGCCAGCAGCCATCCCCAGGGGGGCTCCTACCAAGAGACCCTGTACTTC.

The genes are TRBV28 and TRBJ2-1, with D tentatively TRBD1 (6 bases). Trimming shortened V by 5 bases and J by 0 bases, and 11 bases separated the two germline ends. Germline CDR1 MDHEN, CDR2 SYDVKM. The CDR3 totals 15 residues. In nucleotides, the CDR3 is TGTGCCAGCAGTCGACAGGCCAGCTCCTACAATGAGCAGTTCTTC. It is translated as CASSRQASSYNEQFF. The entire variable domain, with the rest obtained from reference TRBV28 and TRBJ2-1, is as follows: DVKVTQSSRYLVKRTGEKVFLECVQDMDHENMFWYRQDPGLGLRLIYFSYDVKMKEKGDIPEGYSVSREKKERFSLILESASTNQTSMYLCASSRQASSYNEQFFGPGTRLTVL.

This clonotype was observed a handful of times. V and J are TRBV25-1 and TRBJ1-4; 7 bases align to TRBD1. CDR1 is MGHDK and CDR2 is SYGVNS in the germline V gene. The CDR3 has 17 residues. J lost 2 bases, V lost 4 bases, and 10 bases had no gene match. The DNA for the CDR3 is TGTGCCAGCAGTGGGGAGGGGGCGATTTGGACTAATGAAAAACTGTTTTTT. It yields the protein CASSGEGAIWTNEKLFF.

This clonotype was recorded a few times. This CDR3 reads CASSLWGQGALNEQFF. CDR3 nucleotides: TGTGCCAGCAGTCTTTGGGGACAGGGGGCCCTCAATGAGCAGTTCTTC. The chain has TRBV28 and TRBJ2-1; 12 nucleotides match TRBD1. Germline CDR1 and CDR2: MDHEN and SYDVKM. V dropped 5 bases and J dropped 6; count of bases not matched to a gene: 8. The CDR3 has 16 amino acids.

A word on this clonotype: A junction boundary mismatches the germline segment, possibly from a read error. In DNA form, the CDR3 reads TGTGCCAGCAGTTTAATCGGGACAGGGACAGATACGGAGTATTTT. Translating gives CASSLIGTGTDTEYF. This rearrangement joins TRBV12-3 or TRBV12-4 to TRBJ2-3, with TRBD1 identical over 9 bases. The CDR3 has 15 amino acids.

The chain joins TRBV5-1 to TRBJ2-3; TRBD2 matches at 8 bases. In germline, CDR1 is SGHRS, CDR2 YFSETQ. This CDR3 region has 18 residues. V was pared by 7 bases and J by 0 bases, with 16 bases of the junction left unmatched. The CDR3 is CASRYQPDSGTSTDTQYF. The CDR3 nucleotides are TGCGCCAGCCGCTACCAACCTGATAGCGGGACTAGCACAGATACGCAGTATTTT.

This clonotype was found a few times. The V gene is TRBV12-3 or TRBV12-4, the J gene TRBJ2-3; D gene ambiguous. The CDR3 length is 18 residues. Trimming removed 3 bases at V and 0 bases at J, with 19 bases between. The CDR3 reads CASSLITGTLTSTDTQYF. Here the CDR3 DNA reads TGTGCCAGCAGTTTGATAACCGGAACCCTAACTAGCACAGATACGCAGTATTTT.

V gene TRBV4-2 combines with J gene TRBJ2-5; D might be TRBD1 (5 bases). The end of the DNA fits TRBJ2-7 better, so the J call may be wrong. Germline CDR1 and CDR2: LGHNA and YNFKEQ. The CDR3 spans 14 residues. DNA of the CDR3: TGTGCCAGCAGCCAAACGGCCAGGGTTACCGAGCAGTACTTC. Translating gives CASSQTARVTEQYF.

This clonotype turned up a few times. Here the CDR3 reads CASSLSGRLQETQYF. DNA for the CDR3: TGTGCCAGCAGTCTTAGCGGGAGACTGCAAGAGACCCAGTACTTC. The rearrangement uses TRBV12-3 or TRBV12-4 and TRBJ2-5; 9 bases are shared with TRBD2. The CDR3 runs 15 residues. With V trimmed by 5 bases and J by 2 bases, 6 bases remained unmatched.

This clonotype was seen a handful of times. The chain joins TRBV10-3 to TRBJ1-2; 8 bases fit TRBD1. The ends lost 4 bases at V and 5 bases at J; junction bases unmatched: 18. This CDR3 spans 18 amino acids. The germline V gene has CDR1 ENHRY and CDR2 SYGVKD. CDR3 protein: CAISVPGPGQGGPYGYTF. The CDR3, as DNA: TGTGCCATCAGTGTACCCGGTCCCGGACAGGGTGGACCTTATGGCTACACCTTC.

This clonotype occurred a few times. This chain connects TRBV28 to TRBJ2-4; 10 bases line up with TRBD1. J gave up 6 bases and V 6 bases, and 5 bases lay outside the gene matches. The CDR3 is 14 residues long. Germline values: CDR1 MDHEN, CDR2 SYDVKM. CDR3 protein: CASSQRTGGNIQYF. Written as DNA, the CDR3 is TGTGCCAGCAGCCAAAGGACAGGGGGAAACATTCAGTACTTC. The whole variable domain, remainder taken from reference TRBV28 and TRBJ2-4, is DVKVTQSSRYLVKRTGEKVFLECVQDMDHENMFWYRQDPGLGLRLIYFSYDVKMKEKGDIPEGYSVSREKKERFSLILESASTNQTSMYLCASSQRTGGNIQYFGAGTRLSVL.

The CDR3 DNA sequence: TGTGCCATCTCCGCCCTCGGTGATACGCAGTATTTT. Its protein is CAISALGDTQYF. V is TRBV10-3 and J is TRBJ2-3; no firm D call. Germline-derived CDR1 and CDR2 are ENHRY and SYGVKD. Trimming removed 8 bases at V and 6 bases at J, with 12 bases between. This CDR3 spans 12 amino acids.

The chain uses TRBV7-9 and TRBJ2-1, with 8 positions matching TRBD2. CDR3 length equals 15 residues. Per the germline V gene, CDR1 is SEHNR and CDR2 is FQNEAQ (reference sequence). V was clipped by 1 base and J by 5 bases; unmatched bases: 4. The CDR3 nucleotides are TGTGCCAGCAGCTTAGTACGAGCGGGAGACAATGAGCAGTTCTTC. Translating it yields CASSLVRAGDNEQFF.

This clonotype was observed a few times. This chain links TRBV6-6 with TRBJ1-1, with D unclear. CDR1 and CDR2 (germline): MNHNY, SVGAGI (reference sequence). The CDR3 has 15 residues. Between the trimmed V and J ends, which lost 3 bases and 6 bases, there was a span of 17 bases. CDR3 amino acids: CASSYSRQHASEAFF. The CDR3 nucleotides are TGTGCCAGCAGTTATAGTAGGCAGCACGCATCTGAAGCTTTCTTT.

Notes on this clonotype: This may arise from a read error, as a much more abundant clone is one base away. V is TRBV27 and J is TRBJ2-7; 10 bases are shared with TRBD1. Trimming cost V 5 bases and J 3 bases; bases outside gene matches: 4. Looked up from germline, CDR1 is MNHEY and CDR2 is SMNVEV (reference sequence). The CDR3 runs 14 residues. The CDR3 nucleotides read TGTGCCAGCAGTCCCTGGACAGGGGGCTACGAGCAGTACTTC. It codes for CASSPWTGGYEQYF.

V is TRBV28 and J is TRBJ1-6, with 7 bases matching TRBD1. The V gene end was trimmed by 5 bases and the J gene end by 4 bases; junction bases not matched to a gene: 11. The CDR3 spans 17 residues. CDR1 and CDR2 from the germline V gene are MDHEN and SYDVKM. CDR3 nucleotide sequence: TGTGCCAGCAGTAACCCACGCGGGACAGTGTATAATTCACCCCTCCACTTT. Translation: CASSNPRGTVYNSPLHF.

This chain uses TRBV28 with TRBJ2-3; TRBD1 might be the D (5 bases). The CDR3 is made up of 15 amino acids. The germline CDR1 and CDR2 sequences are MDHEN and SYDVKM. V lost 5 bases and J lost 2, with 14 bases in between. This CDR3 is CASSPDSLVTDTQYF. The CDR3 DNA is TGTGCCAGCAGTCCCGACAGTTTAGTCACAGATACGCAGTATTTT.

This chain uses TRBV6-4 with TRBJ1-5; 8 nucleotides match TRBD1. The CDR3 contains 11 residues. CDR1 and CDR2 (germline): MRHNA, SNTAGT. CDR3 protein: CTGTGNQPQHF. The CDR3 region has the DNA TGTACGGGGACAGGAAATCAGCCCCAGCATTTT.

The genes are TRBV20-1 and TRBJ2-4, with a tentative D call TRBD1 (6 bases). The DNA end is more similar to TRBJ2-7, so the J call may be wrong. The CDR3 extends over 18 amino acids. CDR1 is DFQATT, CDR2 SNEGSKA, per germline (reference sequence). The CDR3 is CSAPYRERGGAIAREQYF. The CDR3 nucleotides read TGCAGTGCTCCCTACCGAGAGAGAGGGGGAGCTATAGCCCGCGAGCAGTACTTC.

The V and J genes are TRBV21-1 and TRBJ1-2; the table's D call TRBD1 went unverified against the DNA. TRBV21-1 is a listed pseudogene. There are 16 residues in the CDR3. The CDR3 region is CASSPSGGGLGYGYTF. In DNA, the CDR3 is TGTGCCAGCAGTCCGTCTGGGGGGGGCCTAGGATATGGCTACACCTTC.